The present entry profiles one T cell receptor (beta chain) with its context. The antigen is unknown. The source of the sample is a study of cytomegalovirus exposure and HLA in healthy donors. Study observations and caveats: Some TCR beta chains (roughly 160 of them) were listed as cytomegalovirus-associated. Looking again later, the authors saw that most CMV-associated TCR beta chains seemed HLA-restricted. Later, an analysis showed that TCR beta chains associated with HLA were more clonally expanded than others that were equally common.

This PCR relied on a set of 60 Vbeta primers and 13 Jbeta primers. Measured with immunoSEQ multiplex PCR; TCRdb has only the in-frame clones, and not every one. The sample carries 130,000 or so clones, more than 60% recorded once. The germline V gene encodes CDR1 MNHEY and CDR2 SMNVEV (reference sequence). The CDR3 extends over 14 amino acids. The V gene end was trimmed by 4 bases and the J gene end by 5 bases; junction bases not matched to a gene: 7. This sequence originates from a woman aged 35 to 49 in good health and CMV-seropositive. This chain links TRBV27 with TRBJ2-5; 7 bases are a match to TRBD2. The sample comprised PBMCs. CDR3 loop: CASSYLGEGETQYF. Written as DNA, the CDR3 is TGTGCCAGCAGTTATCTGGGGGAGGGGGAGACCCAGTACTTC.